This T cell receptor beta chain was identified during a study of T-cell reconstitution after alpha-beta-depleted transplantation in children. Findings and caveats of the study: Where some patients showed high TCRbeta diversity at day 60, it came from recipient T cells and thymic progenitors that had survived. Expanded graft clones numbering several hundred reportedly gave rise to alpha-beta T cells about two months after transplant.

The CDR3 totals 19 residues. The library targeted TCRbeta and was prepared with unique molecular identifiers. TCRdb re-derived calls from the PCR reads in MiXCR, one entry per CDR3 protein. Of about 580,000 distinct CDR3 sequences listed, roughly 23% are singletons. A remark on this clonotype: Its antigen is not identified.

The sequenced sample was PBMCs, mostly from graft donor cells, obtained 360 days after TCRalphabeta/CD19-depleted stem cell transplant. The source of this sequence is a boy younger than two who had a stem cell transplant for acute myeloid leukemia, so the T cells may come from the graft donor. The chain recombines TRBV21-1 with TRBJ2-1; the table's D call, TRBD2, was not checked against the DNA. TRBV21-1 is tagged as a pseudogene. The DNA of the CDR3 is TGTGCCAGCAGCCTAAACAGCGGGGGGCCTGTCCTTCCCTACAATGAGCAGTTCTTC. Protein: CASSLNSGGPVLPYNEQFF.